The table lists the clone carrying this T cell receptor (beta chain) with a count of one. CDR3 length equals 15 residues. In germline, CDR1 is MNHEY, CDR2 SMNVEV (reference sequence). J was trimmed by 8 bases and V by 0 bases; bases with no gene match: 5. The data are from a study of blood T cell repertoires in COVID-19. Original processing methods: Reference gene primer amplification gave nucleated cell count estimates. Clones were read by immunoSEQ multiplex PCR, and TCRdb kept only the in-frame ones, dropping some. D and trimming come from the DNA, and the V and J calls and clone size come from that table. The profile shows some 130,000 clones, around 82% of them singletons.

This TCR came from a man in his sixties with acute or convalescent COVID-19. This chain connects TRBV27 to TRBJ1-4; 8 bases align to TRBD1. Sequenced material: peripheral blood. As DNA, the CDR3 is TGTGCCAGCAGTTTATCGTGGGACAGGTCGGAAAAACTGTTTTTT. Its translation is CASSLSWDRSEKLFF.